This TCR beta chain was identified during a study of long-term antiretroviral therapy in people with HIV (dated by TCRdb to 2021 to 2024). Notes on the research overall: The earliest samples were collected roughly a decade before the 2015 WHO recommendation for immediate ART, at a time when ART was usually postponed until CD4 counts fell. Whether ART initiation and durable HIV suppression were associated with changes in peripheral blood TRB repertoire composition and diversity was tested in a retrospective serial study. A total of roughly 200 cryopreserved PBMC samples came from approximately 30 adults with confirmed HIV infection and were collected serially over a mean of roughly six years (range 1-12). Among the 25 to 35 participants with HIV, ten to twelve were female. Test extractions of a monoclonal T-cell line alongside some 36 polyclonal samples showed no cross-contamination during QIAcube processing. Overall study results and their limits: A significant increase in TRB diversity was found to be associated with ART initiation, although TRB diversity was observed to remain significantly below that of transplant donor controls even after long-term ART. Since PBMC availability was limited, sequencing covered only the TCR beta chain, with no alpha chain pairing. Expanded TRB clones identified before ART initiation dominated the repertoire across all time points, though the dominance fluctuated and decreased in many PLHIV after ART. The samples were dated from about 2004 to 2018, and the ART regimens that were used may be less effective than current ART regimens. CDR3 length ranges in HIV repertoires were narrower than in controls, and network structure suggested an antigen-experienced repertoire with only a slight naive shift after ART. Inferences about post-ART repertoire changes were limited because no data were available on ART adherence, viral resistance or therapy changes. Because cell numbers in pre-ART samples were limited, unsorted PBMC were profiled instead of sorted CD4+ and CD8+ T cells.

This clone was seen a handful of times. Which antigen it targets is not known. Qualities for individual bases were not recorded, and no much larger clone is one base off. Participants were included only if at least one PBMC sample before ART initiation and at least two post-ART samples were available. Treatment was received in the United States of America by all participants with HIV. Before DNA extraction, cryopreserved samples of 1-10 million PBMC were thawed and washed. At the time of the earliest PBMC sample, participants with HIV were aged between about 20 and 60 years. PBMC samples were contributed by each participant from 1-4 timepoints before ART initiation and 2-8 timepoints after ART initiation, with a median of 7 samples. Serial HIV viral load, CD4+ T-cell count, ART history and demographic data were obtained for every participant. Using a Qiagen kit on a QIAcube, genomic DNA was extracted from unsorted PBMC, with samples processed in batches of 12.

V has 6 bases trimmed and J has 7 bases trimmed; junction bases matching no gene number 10. The cysteine opens and the phenylalanine closes a CDR3 of 14 amino acids. Only the CDR3 part of the read is kept: 42 bases, read in frame from the first base. CDR1 and CDR2, per the germline V gene, are SNHLY and FYNNEI. The immunoSEQ hsTCRB v3.0 assay was used at survey level resolution to sequence the TRB variable region. TRB sequencing targeted a depth of about 35,000-50,000 T-cell genomes per sample. An Illumina MiSeq with a v3 150-cycle kit was used to sequence the pooled TRB libraries. The source study handled its data this way. Repertoire analysis was performed in R inside a reproducible Nextflow workflow that covered QC, data transformation and analysis. LymphoSeq2, an R package for exploring AIRR-Seq data, was used to implement the custom analyses. Several samples that yielded fewer than 5000 total TRB sequences were excluded, so that fewer than 250 HIV repertoires were analyzed. Among the approximately 180 retained HIV repertoires, 55 to 60 were collected before ART initiation and 120 to 140 after ART initiation. Repertoires were downsampled to 5000 TRB nucleotide sequences, with summary statistics averaged over 100 downsampling iterations. The analysis kept only TRB sequences whose CDR3 regions were at least seven amino acids long. A Shannon entropy-derived clonality score and the Gini coefficient were used to measure diversity. In the repertoire networks, any two of the top 5000 CDR3 amino acid sequences were linked whenever the two sequences differed by an edit distance of one. Antigen specificity groups and MHC restriction were predicted for TRB CDR3 amino acid sequences with GLIPH2. To flag known associations with CMV, EBV, HIV or tissue antigens, CDR3 amino acid sequences were compared against VDJdb and McPAS-TCR. Pre-ART, post-ART and control groups were compared with Wilcoxon signed-rank tests and Holm-Bonferroni correction. TCRdb stores this immuneACCESS table with in-frame sequences only. Part of the clones is absent; in the studies checked, under half of the shortfall reflects unresolved V genes, and no reason is known for the rest. The DNA gave D and trimming, while V, J and clone size come from that table. The sample table contains 27,000 or so clones; only one count was recorded for about 86% of them. The leading ten clones occupy 15% to 20% of the sample.

The rearranged chain carries TRBV2 and TRBJ2-7; the junction holds 9 bases that match TRBD2. The sample in question was unsorted PBMCs, obtained 1.2 years after starting antiretroviral therapy. The TCR comes from a man aged 45-65 years with HIV. The DNA reads as follows: TGTGCCAGCAGCCCGTTAGCGGGGGCGAGGGAGCAGTACTTC. Translated, it gives CASSPLAGAREQYF.